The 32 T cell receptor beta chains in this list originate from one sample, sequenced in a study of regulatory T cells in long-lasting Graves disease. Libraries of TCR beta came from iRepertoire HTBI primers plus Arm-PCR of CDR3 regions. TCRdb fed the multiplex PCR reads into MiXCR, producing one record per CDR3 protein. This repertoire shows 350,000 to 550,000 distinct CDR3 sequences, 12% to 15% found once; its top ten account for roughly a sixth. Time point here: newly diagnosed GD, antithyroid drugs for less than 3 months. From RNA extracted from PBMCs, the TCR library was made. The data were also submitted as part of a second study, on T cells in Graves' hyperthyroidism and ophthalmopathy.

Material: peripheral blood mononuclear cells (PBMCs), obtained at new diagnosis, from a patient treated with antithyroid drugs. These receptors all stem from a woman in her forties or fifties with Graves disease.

The CDR3 sequence is CASSLETGLAGVYNEQFF. CDR3 sequence (DNA): TGTGCCAGCAGCTTAGAGACGGGACTAGCGGGTGTTTACAATGAGCAGTTCTTC. The rearrangement links TRBV7-9 to TRBJ2-1; 12 bases are shared with TRBD2. Germline lookup yields CDR1 SEHNR and CDR2 FQNEAQ (reference sequence). The CDR3 contains 18 residues. V lost 1 base, J lost 4 bases, and 8 bases stayed unmatched.

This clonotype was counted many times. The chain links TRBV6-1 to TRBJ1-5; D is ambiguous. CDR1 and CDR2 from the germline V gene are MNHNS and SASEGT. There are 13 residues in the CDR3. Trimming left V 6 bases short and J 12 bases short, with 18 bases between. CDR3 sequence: CASRDRPQKLQHF. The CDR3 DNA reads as TGTGCCAGCAGAGATAGACCGCAAAAACTCCAGCATTTT.

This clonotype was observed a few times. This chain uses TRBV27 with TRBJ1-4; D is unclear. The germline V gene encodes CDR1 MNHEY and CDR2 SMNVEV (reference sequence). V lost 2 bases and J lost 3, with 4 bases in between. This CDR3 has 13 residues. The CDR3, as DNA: TGTGCCAGCAGTTTAACCCCTAATGAAAAACTGTTTTTT. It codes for CASSLTPNEKLFF.

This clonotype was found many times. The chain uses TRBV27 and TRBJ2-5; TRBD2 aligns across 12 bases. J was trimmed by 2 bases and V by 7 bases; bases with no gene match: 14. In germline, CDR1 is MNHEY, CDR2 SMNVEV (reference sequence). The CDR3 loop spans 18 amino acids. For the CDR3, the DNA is TGTGCCAGCAAACGACTAGCGGGAGATCTTGTCATGCAAGAGACCCAGTACTTC. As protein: CASKRLAGDLVMQETQYF.

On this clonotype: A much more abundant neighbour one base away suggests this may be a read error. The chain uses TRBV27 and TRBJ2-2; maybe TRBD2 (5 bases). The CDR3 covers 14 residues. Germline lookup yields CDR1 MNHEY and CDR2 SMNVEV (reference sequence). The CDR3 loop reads CASSLFGNTRELFF. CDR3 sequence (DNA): TGTGCCAGCAGTTTATTCGGGAACACCAGGGAGCTGTTTTTT.

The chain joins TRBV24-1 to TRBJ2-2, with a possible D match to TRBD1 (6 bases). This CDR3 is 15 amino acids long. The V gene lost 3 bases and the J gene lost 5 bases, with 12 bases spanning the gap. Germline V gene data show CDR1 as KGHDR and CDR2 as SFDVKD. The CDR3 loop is CATSDPGTTTGELFF. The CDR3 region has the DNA TGTGCCACCAGTGATCCCGGGACAACGACCGGGGAGCTGTTTTTT.

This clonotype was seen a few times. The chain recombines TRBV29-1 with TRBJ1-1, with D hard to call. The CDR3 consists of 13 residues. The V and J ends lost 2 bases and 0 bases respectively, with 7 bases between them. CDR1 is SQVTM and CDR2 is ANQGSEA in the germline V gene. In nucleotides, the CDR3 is TGCAGCGTTGAAAGCACCCTGAACACTGAAGCTTTCTTT. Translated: CSVESTLNTEAFF.

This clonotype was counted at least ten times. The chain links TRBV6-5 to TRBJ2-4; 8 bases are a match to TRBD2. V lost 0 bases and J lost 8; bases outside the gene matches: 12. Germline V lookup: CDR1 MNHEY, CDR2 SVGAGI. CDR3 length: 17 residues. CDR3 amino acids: CASSYSAAGGPIDIQYF. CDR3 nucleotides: TGTGCCAGCAGTTACTCGGCTGCGGGAGGCCCAATTGACATTCAGTACTTC.

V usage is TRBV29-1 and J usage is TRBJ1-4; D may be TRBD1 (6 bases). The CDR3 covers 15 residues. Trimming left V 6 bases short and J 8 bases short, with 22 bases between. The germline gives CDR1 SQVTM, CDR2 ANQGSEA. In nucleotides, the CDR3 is TGCAGCGTGACGTCACCGCGGGGGGCGCGGGAAAAACTGTTTTTT. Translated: CSVTSPRGAREKLFF.

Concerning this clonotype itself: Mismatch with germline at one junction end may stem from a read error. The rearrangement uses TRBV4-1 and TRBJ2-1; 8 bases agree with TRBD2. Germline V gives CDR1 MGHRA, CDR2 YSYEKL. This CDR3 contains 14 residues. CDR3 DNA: TGCACCAGCAGCGAGCGGGGGACCTACAATGAGCAGTTCTTC. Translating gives CTSSERGTYNEQFF.

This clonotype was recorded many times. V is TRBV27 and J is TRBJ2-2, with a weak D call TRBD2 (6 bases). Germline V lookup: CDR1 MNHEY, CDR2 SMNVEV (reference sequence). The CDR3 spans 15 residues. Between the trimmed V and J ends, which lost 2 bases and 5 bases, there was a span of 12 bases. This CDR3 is CASSLSRLGTGELFF. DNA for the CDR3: TGTGCCAGCAGTTTAAGCCGACTAGGAACCGGGGAGCTGTTTTTT.

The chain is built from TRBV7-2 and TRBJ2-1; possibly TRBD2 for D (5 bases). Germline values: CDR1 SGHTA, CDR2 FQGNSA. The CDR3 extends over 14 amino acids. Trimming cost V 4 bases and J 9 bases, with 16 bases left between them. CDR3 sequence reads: CASSSRSSTTEQFF. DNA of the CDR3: TGTGCCAGCAGCTCAAGGTCTAGCACCACTGAGCAGTTCTTC.

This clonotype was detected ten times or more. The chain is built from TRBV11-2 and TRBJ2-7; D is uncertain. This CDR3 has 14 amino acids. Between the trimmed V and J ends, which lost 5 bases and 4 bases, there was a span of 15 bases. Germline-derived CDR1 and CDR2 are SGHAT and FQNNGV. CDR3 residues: CASSRPGYAYEQYF. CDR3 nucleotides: TGTGCCAGCAGCCGCCCGGGCTACGCGTACGAGCAGTACTTC.

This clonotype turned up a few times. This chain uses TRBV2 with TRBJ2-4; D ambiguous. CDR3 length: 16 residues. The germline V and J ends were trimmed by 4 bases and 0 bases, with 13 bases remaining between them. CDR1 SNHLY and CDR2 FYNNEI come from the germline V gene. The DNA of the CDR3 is TGTGCCAGCAGTGGAACAGAGAGAGTAGCCAAAAACATTCAGTACTTC. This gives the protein CASSGTERVAKNIQYF. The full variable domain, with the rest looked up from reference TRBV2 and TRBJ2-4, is EPEVTQTPSHQVTQMGQEVILRCVPISNHLYFYWYRQILGQKVEFLVSFYNNEISEKSEIFDDQFSVERPDGSNFTLKIRSTKLEDSAMYFCASSGTERVAKNIQYFGAGTRLSVL.

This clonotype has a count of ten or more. The CDR3 DNA is TGTGCCAGCAGACCGGGACTCTTGCCCAATGAGCAGTTCTTC. Translation: CASRPGLLPNEQFF. The J gene is TRBJ2-1, the V gene TRBV28, with D tentatively TRBD2 (6 bases). With 6 bases removed from V and 6 bases from J, the gap between germline ends came to 15 bases. Germline assignment: CDR1 MDHEN and CDR2 SYDVKM. The length of the CDR3 is 14 residues.

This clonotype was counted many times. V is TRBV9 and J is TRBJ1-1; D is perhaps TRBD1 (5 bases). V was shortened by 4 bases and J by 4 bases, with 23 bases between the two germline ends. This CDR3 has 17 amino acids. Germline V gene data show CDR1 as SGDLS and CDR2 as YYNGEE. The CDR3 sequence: CASSRRAGTVLGTEAFF. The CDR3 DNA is TGTGCCAGCAGCCGAAGAGCCGGGACCGTATTGGGCACTGAAGCTTTCTTT.

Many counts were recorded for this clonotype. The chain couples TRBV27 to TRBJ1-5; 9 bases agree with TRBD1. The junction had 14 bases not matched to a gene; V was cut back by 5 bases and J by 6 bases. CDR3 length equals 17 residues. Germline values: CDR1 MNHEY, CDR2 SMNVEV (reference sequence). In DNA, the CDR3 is TGTGCCAGCAGTGCGATCCCGGGACAGGGAATCGGTCAGCCCCAGCATTTT. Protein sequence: CASSAIPGQGIGQPQHF.

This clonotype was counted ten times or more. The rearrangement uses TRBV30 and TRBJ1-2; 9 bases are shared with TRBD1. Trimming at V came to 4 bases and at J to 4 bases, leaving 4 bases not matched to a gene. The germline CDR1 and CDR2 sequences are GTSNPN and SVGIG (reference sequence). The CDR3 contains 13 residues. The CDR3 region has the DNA TGTGCCTGGACCCAGACAGGGGGCTATGGCTACACCTTC. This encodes CAWTQTGGYGYTF.

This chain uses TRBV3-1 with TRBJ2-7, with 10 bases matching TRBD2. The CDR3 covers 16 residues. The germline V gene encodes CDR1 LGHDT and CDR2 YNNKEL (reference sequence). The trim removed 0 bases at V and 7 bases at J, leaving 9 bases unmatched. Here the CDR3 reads CASSQDTPGLAREQYF. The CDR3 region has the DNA TGTGCCAGCAGCCAAGATACACCGGGACTAGCGAGGGAGCAGTACTTC.

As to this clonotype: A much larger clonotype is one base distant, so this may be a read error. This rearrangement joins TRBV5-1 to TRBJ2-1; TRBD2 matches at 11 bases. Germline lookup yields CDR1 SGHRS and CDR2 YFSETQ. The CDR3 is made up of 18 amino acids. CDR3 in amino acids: CASSLLAGGPHYLNEQLF. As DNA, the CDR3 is TGCGCCAGCAGCTTGTTAGCGGGAGGGCCCCATTATCTCAATGAGCAGCTCTTC.

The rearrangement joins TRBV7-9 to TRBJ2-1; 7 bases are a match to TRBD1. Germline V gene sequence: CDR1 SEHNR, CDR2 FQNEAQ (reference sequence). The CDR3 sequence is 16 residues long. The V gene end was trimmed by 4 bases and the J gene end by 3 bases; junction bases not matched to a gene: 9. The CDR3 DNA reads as TGTGCCAGCAGCTCCCTGGGGGACAGACACTACAATGAGCAGTTCTTC. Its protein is CASSSLGDRHYNEQFF.

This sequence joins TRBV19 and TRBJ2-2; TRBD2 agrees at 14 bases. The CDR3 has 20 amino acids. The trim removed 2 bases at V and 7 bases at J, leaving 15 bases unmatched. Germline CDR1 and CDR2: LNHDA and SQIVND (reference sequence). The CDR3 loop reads CASSIPTGLAGVSRRGELFF. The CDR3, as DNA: TGTGCCAGTAGTATACCTACGGGACTAGCGGGAGTGTCCCGGCGCGGGGAGCTGTTTTTT.

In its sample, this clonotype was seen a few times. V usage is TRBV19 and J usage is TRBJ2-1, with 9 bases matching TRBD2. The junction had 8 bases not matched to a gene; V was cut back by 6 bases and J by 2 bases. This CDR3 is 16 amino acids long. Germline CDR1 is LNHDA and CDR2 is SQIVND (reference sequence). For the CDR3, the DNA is TGTGCCAGTAGGCCGATTATAGCGGGAGCCTACAATGAGCAGTTCTTC. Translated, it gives CASRPIIAGAYNEQFF.

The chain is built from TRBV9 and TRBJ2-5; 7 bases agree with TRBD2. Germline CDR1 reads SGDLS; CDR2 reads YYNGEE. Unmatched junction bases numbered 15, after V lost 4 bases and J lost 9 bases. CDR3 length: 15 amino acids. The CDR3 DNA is TGTGCCAGCAGCCGACAGCGGGGATTTCTCGGGGCCCAGTACTTC. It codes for CASSRQRGFLGAQYF.

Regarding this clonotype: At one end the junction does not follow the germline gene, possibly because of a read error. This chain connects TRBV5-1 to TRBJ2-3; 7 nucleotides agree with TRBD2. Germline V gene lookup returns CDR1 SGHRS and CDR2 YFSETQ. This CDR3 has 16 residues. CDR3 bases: TGCGCCAGCAGCTTGGCCCCGGGAGGCGGCACAGATACGCGGTATTTT. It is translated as CASSLAPGGGTDTRYF.

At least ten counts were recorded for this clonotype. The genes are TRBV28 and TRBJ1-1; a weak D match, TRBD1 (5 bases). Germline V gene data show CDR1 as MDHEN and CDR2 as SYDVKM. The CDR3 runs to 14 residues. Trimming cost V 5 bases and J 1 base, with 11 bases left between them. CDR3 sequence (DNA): TGTGCCAGCAGTGCCGTAGGGGAGAACACTGAAGCTTTCTTT. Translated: CASSAVGENTEAFF. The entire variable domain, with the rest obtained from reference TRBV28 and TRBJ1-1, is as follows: DVKVTQSSRYLVKRTGEKVFLECVQDMDHENMFWYRQDPGLGLRLIYFSYDVKMKEKGDIPEGYSVSREKKERFSLILESASTNQTSMYLCASSAVGENTEAFFGQGTRLTVV.

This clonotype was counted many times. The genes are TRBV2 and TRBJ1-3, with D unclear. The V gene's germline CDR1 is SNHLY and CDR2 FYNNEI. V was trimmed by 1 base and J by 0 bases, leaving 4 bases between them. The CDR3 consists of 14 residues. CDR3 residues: CASSEEISGNTIYF. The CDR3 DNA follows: TGTGCCAGCAGTGAAGAGATCTCTGGAAACACCATATATTTT.

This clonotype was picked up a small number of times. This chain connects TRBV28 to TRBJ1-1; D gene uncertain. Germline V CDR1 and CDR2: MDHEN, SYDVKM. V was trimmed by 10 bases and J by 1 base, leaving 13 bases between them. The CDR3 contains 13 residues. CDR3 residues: CATLNEANTEAFF. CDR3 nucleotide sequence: TGTGCCACCCTAAACGAGGCGAACACTGAAGCTTTCTTT.

CDR3 sequence: CASLEDTSYEQYF. DNA of the CDR3: TGTGCCAGCCTGGAAGATACTTCCTACGAGCAGTACTTC. V usage is TRBV6-1 and J usage is TRBJ2-7; D is undetermined. The CDR3 contains 13 residues. Trimming left V 8 bases short and J 1 base short, with 12 bases between. Germline loops: CDR1 MNHNS, CDR2 SASEGT.

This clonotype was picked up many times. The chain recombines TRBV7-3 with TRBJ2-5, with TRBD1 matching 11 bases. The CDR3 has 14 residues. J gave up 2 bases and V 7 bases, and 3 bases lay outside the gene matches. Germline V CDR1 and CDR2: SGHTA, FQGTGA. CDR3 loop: CASNWDRGQETQYF. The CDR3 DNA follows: TGTGCCAGCAACTGGGACAGGGGGCAAGAGACCCAGTACTTC.

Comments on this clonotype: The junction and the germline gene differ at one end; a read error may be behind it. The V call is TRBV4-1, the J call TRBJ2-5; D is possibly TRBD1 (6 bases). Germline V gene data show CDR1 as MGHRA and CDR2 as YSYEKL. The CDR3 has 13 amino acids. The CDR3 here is CAISMQGKETQYF. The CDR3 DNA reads TGCGCCATCAGCATGCAGGGGAAAGAGACCCAGTACTTC.

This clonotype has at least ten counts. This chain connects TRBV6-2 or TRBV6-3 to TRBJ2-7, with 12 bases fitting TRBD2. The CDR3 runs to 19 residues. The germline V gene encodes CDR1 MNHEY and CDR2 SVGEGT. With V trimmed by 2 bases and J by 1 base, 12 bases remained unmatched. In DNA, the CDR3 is TGTGCCAGCAGTTACGGTCCTGGGACTAGCGGGTTACCTTCCTACGAGCAGTACTTC. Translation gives CASSYGPGTSGLPSYEQYF.